This T cell receptor (beta chain) was profiled in a study of blood T cell repertoires in COVID-19. Study as a whole: T cells, B-cell-depleted T cells, or PBMCs provided the cDNA or gDNA that served as material.

This table comes from immunoSEQ multiplex PCR, and its TCRdb copy is limited to in-frame clones, with some not included. The table includes about 150,000 clones, around four fifths detected once. CDR1 and CDR2 (germline): SNHLY, FYNNEI. CDR3 length equals 14 residues. The germline V and J ends were trimmed by 5 bases and 4 bases, with 13 bases remaining between them. The sequence was obtained from a man in his sixties or seventies who had been exposed to COVID-19. The V call is TRBV2, the J call TRBJ2-3; D is uncertain. Sequenced material: PBMCs or T cells enriched from blood (not recorded which). CDR3: CASSTNWSPDTQYF. The CDR3, as DNA: TGTGCCAGCAGTACTAATTGGTCCCCAGATACGCAGTATTTT.